These 8 T cell receptor beta chains came from one sample sequenced in a study of HIV-infected patients and healthy controls. Alpha and beta constant-region primers primed reverse transcription of 400 to 500 ng RNA. Each of the alpha and beta chains got its own library through chain-specific third strand synthesis with indices. TCRdb fed the 5' RACE reads into MiXCR, producing one record per CDR3 protein. The profile shows more than 15,000 distinct CDR3 sequences, 12% of them singletons. All unsorted peripheral T cells were captured because whole blood was used without fractionation. The sample consisted of blood. The receptors were sampled from an adult in good health.

Many counts were recorded for this clonotype. CDR3 amino acids: CASSQHRGSTYEQYF. For the CDR3, the DNA is TGCGCCAGCAGCCAACACAGGGGGTCGACCTACGAGCAGTACTTC. The rearrangement uses TRBV4-1 and TRBJ2-7; 8 positions match TRBD1. There are 15 residues in the CDR3. From germline, CDR1 is MGHRA and CDR2 YSYEKL. The V gene end was trimmed by 2 bases and the J gene end by 2 bases; junction bases not matched to a gene: 5.

The chain carries TRBV3-1 and TRBJ2-1; D could derive from TRBD1 or TRBD2 (5 bases each). From germline, CDR1 is LGHDT and CDR2 YNNKEL (reference sequence). CDR3 size: 12 residues. The V and J ends lost 3 bases and 9 bases respectively, with 9 bases between them. CDR3 sequence reads: CASSHGAPEQFF. The CDR3 nucleotides are TGTGCCAGCAGCCACGGGGCCCCTGAGCAGTTCTTC.

This clonotype was detected many times. This rearrangement joins TRBV20-1 to TRBJ1-2, with D possibly TRBD1 on 5 matching bases. From germline, CDR1 is DFQATT and CDR2 SNEGSKA (reference sequence). V lost 2 bases and J 3 bases, leaving 13 bases between the germline ends. The CDR3 is 14 amino acids. CDR3 DNA sequence: TGCAGTGCTAGACGCCCTGGGGGAGACTATGGCTACACCTTC. This codes for CSARRPGGDYGYTF.

This clonotype is medium-sized. This chain joins TRBV5-5 and TRBJ2-3; D remains ambiguous. Trimming shortened V by 0 bases and J by 2 bases, and 13 bases separated the two germline ends. The germline V gene encodes CDR1 SGHKS and CDR2 YYEKEE (reference sequence). The CDR3 is 16 residues long. The CDR3 bases are TGTGCCAGCAGCTTGGAGGCGCTAAGGCACACAGATACGCAGTATTTT. The encoded protein is CASSLEALRHTDTQYF.

This clonotype has only a few counts. The V and J genes are TRBV3-1 and TRBJ2-4; maybe TRBD1 (5 bases). This CDR3 is 17 amino acids long. Trimming took 1 base from V and 0 from J, leaving 13 bases between them. The V gene's germline CDR1 is LGHDT and CDR2 YNNKEL (reference sequence). CDR3 DNA sequence: TGTGCCAGCAGCCAAGTGCGGCAGGGCATAGCCAAAAACATTCAGTACTTC. This codes for CASSQVRQGIAKNIQYF. Complete variable domain (other parts from reference TRBV3-1 and TRBJ2-4): DTAVSQTPKYLVTQMGNDKSIKCEQNLGHDTMYWYKQDSKKFLKIMFSYNNKELIINETVPNRFSPKSPDKAHLNLHINSLELGDSAVYFCASSQVRQGIAKNIQYFGAGTRLSVL.

By share of the sample, this clonotype is medium-sized (0.01 to 0.1%). The chain combines TRBV29-1 with TRBJ1-1, with a tentative D call TRBD1 (5 bases). V lost 4 bases and J 2 bases, leaving 8 bases between the germline ends. The CDR3 contains 12 residues. Per the germline V gene, CDR1 is SQVTM and CDR2 is ANQGSEA. The DNA of the CDR3 is TGCAGCGTTGGACAGATAAACACTGAAGCTTTCTTT. Amino acid sequence: CSVGQINTEAFF.

The chain couples TRBV3-1 to TRBJ1-4; D ambiguous. The germline V gene has CDR1 LGHDT and CDR2 YNNKEL (reference sequence). This CDR3 has 16 residues. The V and J ends lost 0 bases and 0 bases respectively, with 8 bases between them. CDR3 DNA: TGTGCCAGCAGCCAAGATGCGGCTGCAACTAATGAAAAACTGTTTTTT. Its protein product is CASSQDAAATNEKLFF.

This clonotype was counted many times. The V and J genes are TRBV28 and TRBJ1-1; D remains unclear. The CDR3 is made up of 16 amino acids. Trimming shortened V by 1 base and J by 1 base, and 13 bases separated the two germline ends. CDR1 MDHEN and CDR2 SYDVKM come from the germline V gene. The CDR3 spells CASSLSLVSPNTEAFF. The CDR3, as DNA: TGTGCCAGCAGTTTATCTCTCGTCAGCCCGAACACTGAAGCTTTCTTT.